A selection of T cell receptor beta chains follows, all from one sample in a study of T cell responses to AZD1222 COVID-19 vaccine. Using immunoSEQ multiplex PCR, the repertoire was profiled, and TCRdb retains in-frame clones only, with some absent. Altogether 240,000 or so clones are present, about 92% being singletons, with the ten largest covering 0.55%. Sequencing was performed on peripheral blood, taken on day 0 of AZD1222 vaccination. The receptor set was obtained from an adult in good health. CDR3s include the opening cysteine and the closing phenylalanine or tryptophan. Fields, in order: J gene, D gene, clone size, V gene, CDR3 protein, CDR3 DNA. The D gene is left open where the match is weak. Size tells how often a clone was seen (once, few, many) or the class of an expanded clone, and some rows leave it out.

J gene: TRBJ2-2; D gene: NA; clone size: NA; V gene: TRBV27; CDR3 protein: CATSSWERTGELFF; CDR3 DNA: TGTGCCACCAGTTCCTGGGAGCGCACCGGGGAGCTGTTTTTT
J gene: TRBJ1-5; D gene: NA; clone size: NA; V gene: TRBV28; CDR3 protein: CGNLSWGNQPQHF; CDR3 DNA: TGTGGTAACCTGTCCTGGGGCAATCAGCCCCAGCATTTT
J gene: TRBJ1-4; D gene: TRBD1; clone size: NA; V gene: TRBV28; CDR3 protein: CASSVMTGRGEKLFF; CDR3 DNA: TGTGCCAGCAGTGTAATGACAGGGAGAGGGGAAAAACTGTTTTTT
J gene: TRBJ1-1; D gene: NA; clone size: NA; V gene: TRBV7-9; CDR3 protein: CASSLGQVYTEAFF; CDR3 DNA: TGTGCCAGCAGCTTAGGACAGGTGTACACTGAAGCTTTCTTT
J gene: TRBJ2-3; D gene: NA; clone size: NA; V gene: TRBV2; CDR3 protein: CASLFRGAFGTDTQYF; CDR3 DNA: TGTGCCAGTCTGTTCAGGGGGGCCTTCGGGACAGATACGCAGTATTTT
J gene: TRBJ1-1; D gene: NA; clone size: NA; V gene: TRBV9; CDR3 protein: CASSVAQGSTEAFF; CDR3 DNA: TGTGCCAGCAGCGTAGCCCAGGGCAGCACTGAAGCTTTCTTT
J gene: TRBJ2-6; D gene: TRBD1; clone size: NA; V gene: TRBV7-9; CDR3 protein: CASSSDTGDPSGANVLTF; CDR3 DNA: TGTGCCAGCAGTTCCGACACAGGGGACCCCTCTGGGGCCAACGTCCTGACTTTC
J gene: TRBJ2-7; D gene: NA; clone size: NA; V gene: TRBV19; CDR3 protein: CASSSLGKPYEQYF; CDR3 DNA: TGTGCCAGTAGTTCCCTGGGTAAACCCTACGAGCAGTACTTC
J gene: TRBJ2-7; D gene: TRBD2; clone size: few; V gene: TRBV19; CDR3 protein: CASSTLAGGVYEQYF; CDR3 DNA: TGTGCCAGTAGTACACTAGCGGGAGGTGTTTACGAGCAGTACTTC
J gene: TRBJ2-1; D gene: NA; clone size: NA; V gene: TRBV6-4; CDR3 protein: CASSVGEAGGNEQFF; CDR3 DNA: TGTGCCAGCAGTGTAGGGGAGGCAGGGGGCAATGAGCAGTTCTTC
J gene: TRBJ2-2; D gene: NA; clone size: NA; V gene: TRBV3-1/TRBV3-2; CDR3 protein: CASRVAVKNTGELFF; CDR3 DNA: TGTGCCAGCAGGGTAGCGGTTAAGAACACCGGGGAGCTGTTTTTT
J gene: TRBJ2-7; D gene: TRBD2; clone size: few; V gene: TRBV6-1; CDR3 protein: CASSEGQGAGLAGELGWEQYF; CDR3 DNA: TGTGCCAGCAGTGAAGGACAGGGGGCTGGACTAGCGGGAGAGCTGGGGTGGGAGCAGTACTTC
J gene: TRBJ2-7; D gene: NA; clone size: few; V gene: TRBV28; CDR3 protein: CASALAYEQYF; CDR3 DNA: TGTGCCAGCGCCCTGGCGTACGAGCAGTACTTC
J gene: TRBJ2-7; D gene: NA; clone size: few; V gene: TRBV29-1; CDR3 protein: CSFSGHRGADEQYF; CDR3 DNA: TGCAGCTTCTCCGGGCATCGCGGAGCTGACGAGCAGTACTTC
J gene: TRBJ1-5; D gene: TRBD1; clone size: NA; V gene: TRBV28; CDR3 protein: CASSSRGESNQPQHF; CDR3 DNA: TGTGCCAGCAGTTCCAGGGGGGAGAGCAATCAGCCCCAGCATTTT
J gene: TRBJ2-7; D gene: NA; clone size: NA; V gene: TRBV3-1/TRBV3-2; CDR3 protein: CASSPAGRLGYEQYF; CDR3 DNA: TGTGCCAGCAGCCCTGCGGGCAGGCTGGGCTACGAGCAGTACTTC
J gene: TRBJ2-7; D gene: TRBD1; clone size: NA; V gene: TRBV28; CDR3 protein: CASSRDRAPEQYF; CDR3 DNA: TGTGCCAGCAGTCGGGACAGGGCCCCCGAGCAGTACTTC
J gene: TRBJ1-5; D gene: NA; clone size: NA; V gene: TRBV28; CDR3 protein: CASSLFGDSNQPQHF; CDR3 DNA: TGTGCCAGCAGTTTATTTGGGGATAGCAATCAGCCCCAGCATTTT
J gene: TRBJ2-1; D gene: TRBD2; clone size: NA; V gene: TRBV7-2; CDR3 protein: CASSGSGTSGTNEQFF; CDR3 DNA: TGTGCCAGCAGCGGATCCGGGACTAGCGGGACTAATGAGCAGTTCTTC
J gene: TRBJ1-2; D gene: TRBD1; clone size: NA; V gene: TRBV5-1; CDR3 protein: CASSLGQGSYGYTF; CDR3 DNA: TGCGCCAGCAGCTTAGGACAGGGGTCCTATGGCTACACCTTC
J gene: TRBJ1-2; D gene: NA; clone size: NA; V gene: TRBV19; CDR3 protein: CASRPPFGGGLSGYTF; CDR3 DNA: TGTGCCAGTAGACCCCCTTTTGGGGGTGGGCTATCTGGCTACACCTTC
J gene: TRBJ1-3; D gene: NA; clone size: NA; V gene: TRBV5-4; CDR3 protein: CASSLVGSSGNTIYF; CDR3 DNA: TGTGCCAGCAGCTTGGTGGGGAGCTCTGGAAACACCATATATTTT
J gene: TRBJ1-5; D gene: TRBD1; clone size: NA; V gene: TRBV10-3; CDR3 protein: CAASGTDSNQPQHF; CDR3 DNA: TGTGCCGCCAGTGGGACAGATAGCAATCAGCCCCAGCATTTT
J gene: TRBJ2-5; D gene: TRBD1; clone size: NA; V gene: TRBV11-3; CDR3 protein: CASSSDRGQQETQYF; CDR3 DNA: TGTGCCAGCAGCTCCGACAGGGGGCAGCAAGAGACCCAGTACTTC
J gene: TRBJ1-2; D gene: NA; clone size: NA; V gene: TRBV5-1; CDR3 protein: CASSLGSGAGYTF; CDR3 DNA: TGCGCCAGCAGCTTGGGATCGGGAGCTGGCTACACCTTC
J gene: TRBJ2-7; D gene: TRBD2; clone size: NA; V gene: TRBV5-4; CDR3 protein: CASSFLSELAGGEQYF; CDR3 DNA: TGTGCCAGCAGCTTCCTCTCAGAACTAGCGGGAGGCGAGCAGTACTTC
J gene: TRBJ2-2; D gene: NA; clone size: NA; V gene: TRBV7-9; CDR3 protein: CASSPSSSALTGELFF; CDR3 DNA: TGTGCCAGCAGCCCCTCAAGTAGTGCGCTGACCGGGGAGCTGTTTTTT
J gene: TRBJ2-1; D gene: TRBD2; clone size: once; V gene: TRBV2; CDR3 protein: CASRGLAGYNEQFF; CDR3 DNA: TGTGCCAGCAGGGGACTAGCGGGCTACAATGAGCAGTTCTTC
J gene: TRBJ1-6; D gene: NA; clone size: NA; V gene: TRBV5-4; CDR3 protein: CASSLALSQDSPLHF; CDR3 DNA: TGTGCCAGCAGCTTGGCCCTCAGCCAGGATTCACCCCTCCACTTT
J gene: TRBJ1-6; D gene: NA; clone size: NA; V gene: TRBV5-1; CDR3 protein: CASSLGRLEVSPLHF; CDR3 DNA: TGCGCCAGCAGCTTGGGTCGGCTGGAGGTTTCACCCCTCCACTTT
J gene: TRBJ1-5; D gene: NA; clone size: NA; V gene: TRBV28; CDR3 protein: CASSPLGGRVGNQPQHF; CDR3 DNA: TGTGCCAGCAGTCCCCTCGGCGGCAGGGTGGGCAATCAGCCCCAGCATTTT
J gene: TRBJ2-2; D gene: NA; clone size: once; V gene: TRBV5-1; CDR3 protein: CASGDNPNTGELFF; CDR3 DNA: TGCGCCAGCGGAGACAACCCGAACACCGGGGAGCTGTTTTTT
J gene: TRBJ1-3; D gene: NA; clone size: NA; V gene: TRBV7-9; CDR3 protein: CASSLGSLFPSGNTIYF; CDR3 DNA: TGTGCCAGCAGCTTAGGGAGTTTATTTCCCTCTGGAAACACCATATATTTT
J gene: TRBJ2-3; D gene: TRBD2; clone size: NA; V gene: TRBV5-4; CDR3 protein: CASSRPDDLAGGTDTQYF; CDR3 DNA: TGTGCCAGCAGTCGTCCCGATGATCTAGCGGGAGGAACAGATACGCAGTATTTT
J gene: TRBJ2-5; D gene: NA; clone size: few; V gene: TRBV5-6; CDR3 protein: CASSLELKETQYF; CDR3 DNA: TGTGCCAGCAGCTTGGAACTCAAAGAGACCCAGTACTTC
J gene: TRBJ1-1; D gene: NA; clone size: NA; V gene: TRBV3-1/TRBV3-2; CDR3 protein: CASSRARGRDTEAFF; CDR3 DNA: TGTGCCAGCAGCCGAGCTCGAGGCAGGGACACTGAAGCTTTCTTT
J gene: TRBJ1-5; D gene: NA; clone size: NA; V gene: TRBV19; CDR3 protein: CASSMGGGTGNQPQHF; CDR3 DNA: TGTGCCAGTAGTATGGGGGGAGGGACTGGCAATCAGCCCCAGCATTTT
J gene: TRBJ2-3; D gene: NA; clone size: NA; V gene: TRBV9; CDR3 protein: CASSVVGSVGGSTDTQYF; CDR3 DNA: TGTGCCAGCAGCGTAGTGGGCTCGGTGGGCGGGAGCACAGATACGCAGTATTTT
J gene: TRBJ2-7; D gene: NA; clone size: NA; V gene: TRBV19; CDR3 protein: CASSIATSYEQYF; CDR3 DNA: TGTGCCAGTAGTATAGCGACCAGCTACGAGCAGTACTTC
J gene: TRBJ1-4; D gene: NA; clone size: NA; V gene: TRBV5-1; CDR3 protein: CASSLGGSNEKLFF; CDR3 DNA: TGCGCCAGCAGCTTGGGGGGGTCTAATGAAAAACTGTTTTTT
J gene: TRBJ2-1; D gene: TRBD2; clone size: NA; V gene: TRBV7-3; CDR3 protein: CASSIAGGHDGEQFF; CDR3 DNA: TGTGCCAGCAGTATAGCGGGGGGGCATGACGGTGAGCAGTTCTTC